These 27 T cell receptor beta chains came from one sample sequenced in a study of shared clonotypes between healthy human individuals. Assay used: immunoSEQ multiplex PCR; TCRdb lists only in-frame clones, some missing. Altogether roughly 500,000 clones are present, 79% being singletons, with the ten largest covering over 10%. Sequencing was performed on PBMCs. The receptors were sampled from a woman in her thirties or forties in good health. Some clones in this sample may be carry-over from other donors' samples.

The chain combines TRBV5-1 with TRBJ1-1; D is unresolved. The CDR3 length is 13 residues. The germline V gene has CDR1 SGHRS and CDR2 YFSETQ. Trimming removed 0 bases at V and 10 bases at J, with 13 bases between. CDR3 residues: CASSLEGPAAAFF. Written as DNA, the CDR3 is TGCGCCAGCAGCTTGGAGGGCCCAGCCGCAGCTTTCTTT.

The V gene is TRBV27, the J gene TRBJ2-5; TRBD2 matches 12 bases. Trimming cost V 6 bases and J 1 base; bases outside gene matches: 6. CDR1 is MNHEY, CDR2 SMNVEV, per germline (reference sequence). There are 16 residues in the CDR3. The CDR3 DNA sequence: TGTGCCAGCAGCATAACTAGCGGGAGGCTCCAAGAGACCCAGTACTTC. As protein: CASSITSGRLQETQYF.

This clone was picked up a small number of times. The chain employs TRBV7-2 and TRBJ2-5; 14 bases align to TRBD2. Unmatched junction bases numbered 8, after V lost 8 bases and J lost 3 bases. The CDR3 is 16 residues long. Germline V lookup: CDR1 SGHTA, CDR2 FQGNSA. In nucleotides, the CDR3 is TGTGCCAGCGCCTTTTGGGGACTAGCGGGAGAAGAGACCCAGTACTTC. Translation gives CASAFWGLAGEETQYF.

The chain has TRBV6-6 and TRBJ2-2; the D call may be TRBD1 or TRBD2 (5 bases each). Trimming took 6 bases from V and 6 from J, leaving 17 bases between them. Per germline, CDR1 MNHNY and CDR2 SVGAGI (reference sequence). CDR3 size: 15 residues. CDR3 loop: CASRLPPGRPGELFF. DNA for the CDR3: TGTGCCAGCAGACTACCCCCAGGGAGACCCGGGGAGCTGTTTTTT.

The genes are TRBV19 and TRBJ2-5, with 10 bases lining up with TRBD2. Germline CDR1 is LNHDA and CDR2 is SQIVND (reference sequence). The ends lost 5 bases at V and 5 bases at J; junction bases unmatched: 14. CDR3 length: 17 amino acids. The CDR3 here is CASSLTQSGRARETQYF. The CDR3, as DNA: TGTGCCAGTAGTCTCACCCAGAGCGGGAGGGCCAGGGAGACCCAGTACTTC.

Points on this clone: Other DNA variants within this sample encode the same CDR3. This chain connects TRBV9 to TRBJ2-1, with TRBD2 matching over 11 bases. The CDR3 is 15 residues long. Unmatched junction bases numbered 3, after V lost 3 bases and J lost 4 bases. Germline V gene sequence: CDR1 SGDLS, CDR2 YYNGEE. The DNA of the CDR3 is TGTGCCAGCAGCGGGGGACTAGCGGAGTACAATGAGCAGTTCTTC. Amino acids: CASSGGLAEYNEQFF.

CDR3: CASSYGTGYRTEAFF. CDR3 DNA: TGTGCCAGCTCCTACGGGACCGGGTATCGCACTGAAGCTTTCTTT. The chain uses TRBV5-6 and TRBJ1-1; weak D call: TRBD1 (5 bases). Trimming removed 7 bases from V and 4 bases from J, with 20 bases in between. Germline V gene data show CDR1 as SGHDT and CDR2 as YYEEEE. The CDR3 contains 15 residues.

For this clone: Other DNA sequences in this sample translate to the same CDR3. This chain joins TRBV9 and TRBJ1-1; a weak D match, TRBD1 (6 bases). V lost 0 bases, J lost 0 bases, and 9 bases lay in between. Germline-derived CDR1 and CDR2 are SGDLS and YYNGEE. The CDR3 is 15 residues long. The CDR3 DNA reads TGTGCCAGCAGCGTAGGGGGGGCGGTGAACACTGAAGCTTTCTTT. Amino acids: CASSVGGAVNTEAFF.

The CDR3 DNA reads TGTGCCTGGAGCGCACGCGGGACCCAGAGAGGGAACACTGAAGCTTTCTTT. It specifies CAWSARGTQRGNTEAFF. The genes are TRBV30 and TRBJ1-1, with D possibly being TRBD1 (5 bases). Germline CDR1 GTSNPN, CDR2 SVGIG (reference sequence). The CDR3 contains 17 residues. V was clipped by 3 bases and J by 1 base, with 21 bases between them. Combining the CDR3 with reference TRBV30 and TRBJ1-1 gives the whole variable domain SQTIHQWPATLVQPVGSPLSLECTVEGTSNPNLYWYRQAAGRGLQLLFYSVGIGQISSEVPQNLSASRPQDRQFILSSKKLLLSDSGFYLCAWSARGTQRGNTEAFFGQGTRLTVV.

For this clone: Other DNA sequences in this sample translate to the same CDR3. The chain joins TRBV29-1 to TRBJ1-1; D unclear. CDR3 length: 11 amino acids. V lost 4 bases, J lost 2 bases, and 5 bases lay in between. In germline, CDR1 is SQVTM, CDR2 ANQGSEA. The CDR3 nucleotides are TGCAGCGTTGGGCGAAACACTGAAGCTTTCTTT. It codes for CSVGRNTEAFF.

The chain is built from TRBV10-2 and TRBJ2-7; 8 nucleotides agree with TRBD2. Germline V lookup: CDR1 WSHSY, CDR2 SAAADI. The CDR3 totals 15 residues. V lost 6 bases, J lost 3 bases, and 10 bases stayed unmatched. The CDR3, as DNA: TGCGCCAGCAGAGTTCAGCGCACTAGCGGCTACGAGCAGTACTTC. Protein: CASRVQRTSGYEQYF.

This sequence joins TRBV10-2 and TRBJ2-1; tentatively, D is TRBD2 (5 bases). CDR1 WSHSY and CDR2 SAAADI come from the germline V gene. CDR3 length equals 15 residues. V gave up 6 bases and J gave up 0 bases, with 12 bases separating them. The CDR3 DNA sequence: TGCGCCAGCAGGGCAACTAGTAGCTCCTACAATGAGCAGTTCTTC. Residues: CASRATSSSYNEQFF.

CDR3: CASSPYGALGSYEQYF. Written as DNA, the CDR3 is TGTGCCAGCAGTCCGTACGGGGCACTCGGTTCCTACGAGCAGTACTTC. The chain has TRBV27 and TRBJ2-7; tentatively, D is TRBD1 or TRBD2 (5 bases each). The V gene lost 5 bases and the J gene lost 1 base, with 18 bases spanning the gap. Germline CDR1 is MNHEY and CDR2 is SMNVEV (reference sequence). This CDR3 has 16 residues.

DNA of the CDR3: TGTGCCAGCTCCGCAGTTTCACCCTACGAGCAGTACTTC. Its translation is CASSAVSPYEQYF. The chain has TRBV28 and TRBJ2-7; D is unclear. Trimming removed 8 bases at V and 2 bases at J, with 13 bases between. CDR1 is MDHEN, CDR2 SYDVKM, per germline. This CDR3 is 13 amino acids long.

This clone was seen a single time. This chain uses TRBV29-1 with TRBJ2-5, with D possibly being TRBD1 or TRBD2 (6 bases each). Germline V gene sequence: CDR1 SQVTM, CDR2 ANQGSEA. The CDR3 is 13 amino acids. Trimming took 7 bases from V and 4 from J, leaving 16 bases between them. The CDR3 sequence: CSAKGGGRETQYF. CDR3 nucleotides: TGCAGCGCTAAAGGTGGGGGGCGAGAGACCCAGTACTTC.

In this sample, this clone turned up a few times. CDR3 in DNA: TGTGCCAGCAGTTTATCGGGACTGGCCCTAAGCAGCTACGAGCAGTACTTC. This gives the protein CASSLSGLALSSYEQYF. The chain is built from TRBV27 and TRBJ2-7; TRBD2 might be the D (6 bases). Germline CDR1 and CDR2: MNHEY and SMNVEV (reference sequence). This CDR3 contains 17 residues. V gave up 0 bases and J gave up 3 bases, with 18 bases separating them.

This chain links TRBV29-1 with TRBJ1-1; TRBD1 matches 7 bases. The CDR3 sequence is 14 residues long. Trimming took 6 bases from V and 4 from J; bases not matched to a gene: 11. The germline V gene encodes CDR1 SQVTM and CDR2 ANQGSEA. The CDR3 protein is CSVAPGQTSTEAFF. CDR3 nucleotide sequence: TGCAGCGTAGCTCCGGGACAGACTAGCACTGAAGCTTTCTTT.

The genes are TRBV29-1 and TRBJ1-1; D unresolved. V was pared by 3 bases and J by 1 base, with 6 bases between. Germline loops: CDR1 SQVTM, CDR2 ANQGSEA. The CDR3 is made up of 12 amino acids. The CDR3 DNA follows: TGCAGCGTTGACATCTGGAACACTGAAGCTTTCTTT. Its protein product is CSVDIWNTEAFF.

The genes are TRBV7-9 and TRBJ2-7, with 7 bases fitting TRBD2. The CDR3 loop spans 14 amino acids. Trimming cost V 5 bases and J 3 bases; bases outside gene matches: 7. In germline, CDR1 is SEHNR, CDR2 FQNEAQ (reference sequence). The CDR3 DNA is TGTGCCAGCAGCCCTAGCGGTTACGACTACGAGCAGTACTTC. Residues: CASSPSGYDYEQYF. Using reference TRBV7-9 and TRBJ2-7 for the parts outside the CDR3, the full variable domain is DTGVSQNPRHKITKRGQNVTFRCDPISEHNRLYWYRQTLGQGPEFLTYFQNEAQLEKSRLLSDRFSAERPKGSFSTLEIQRTEQGDSAMYLCASSPSGYDYEQYFGPGTRLTVT.

The chain links TRBV7-9 to TRBJ2-1; no clear D. This CDR3 has 12 amino acids. Germline lookup yields CDR1 SEHNR and CDR2 FQNEAQ (reference sequence). V was pared by 5 bases and J by 6 bases, with 8 bases between. For the CDR3, the DNA is TGTGCCAGCAGCCCCCAGGTCAATGAGCAGTTCTTC. The encoded protein is CASSPQVNEQFF.

This clone was counted a single time. Additional DNA sequences in this sample encode the identical CDR3. This rearrangement joins TRBV9 to TRBJ1-3; D perhaps matches TRBD1 (5 bases). The germline CDR1 and CDR2 sequences are SGDLS and YYNGEE. The CDR3 runs 15 residues. V gave up 0 bases and J gave up 1 base, with 8 bases separating them. Written as DNA, the CDR3 is TGTGCCAGCAGCGTAGGGGGGAATTCTGGAAACACCATATATTTT. Its protein is CASSVGGNSGNTIYF.

V and J are TRBV10-3 and TRBJ2-1, with D uncertain. Germline CDR1 ENHRY, CDR2 SYGVKD. The CDR3 covers 12 residues. V was clipped by 0 bases and J by 8 bases, with 5 bases between them. CDR3 coding DNA: TGTGCCATCAGTGAGTCACGGGATGAGCAGTTCTTC. Amino acid sequence: CAISESRDEQFF.

The chain combines TRBV29-1 with TRBJ1-2; possibly TRBD1 for D (5 bases). Germline V lookup: CDR1 SQVTM, CDR2 ANQGSEA. Trimming pared 5 bases from V and 4 bases from J, leaving 23 bases between. The CDR3 has 16 residues. The CDR3 loop reads CSVRAGRAEGSYGYTF. The CDR3 DNA sequence: TGCAGCGTTCGAGCCGGCCGGGCAGAGGGGTCCTATGGCTACACCTTC.

This rearrangement joins TRBV19 to TRBJ2-2; TRBD1 aligns across 10 bases. The trim removed 6 bases at V and 1 base at J, leaving 11 bases unmatched. The CDR3 extends over 18 amino acids. Looked up from germline, CDR1 is LNHDA and CDR2 is SQIVND (reference sequence). This CDR3 is CASSGTGARVVNTGELFF. The CDR3 nucleotides are TGTGCCAGTAGCGGGACAGGGGCCCGTGTAGTGAACACCGGGGAGCTGTTTTTT.

In the case of this clone: Possible read error: a much larger clone is one base away. The chain links TRBV30 to TRBJ2-3; the D is unclear. V lost 1 base, J lost 3 bases, and 5 bases lay in between. CDR3 length: 12 residues. Germline V gene data show CDR1 as GTSNPN and CDR2 as SVGIG (reference sequence). DNA of the CDR3: TGTGCCTGGAGTGCCACGACAGATACGCAGTATTTT. It yields the protein CAWSATTDTQYF.

The chain employs TRBV7-9 and TRBJ2-1, with D possibly TRBD2 on 5 matching bases. Germline CDR1 and CDR2: SEHNR and FQNEAQ (reference sequence). V was pared by 5 bases and J by 4 bases, with 12 bases between. The CDR3 runs to 14 residues. The CDR3 DNA is TGTGCCAGCAGCCTGGAATCGGGGTACAATGAGCAGTTCTTC. It translates to CASSLESGYNEQFF.

The chain employs TRBV5-4 and TRBJ1-6, with a possible D match to TRBD1 (6 bases). The V end lost 4 bases, the J end lost 9 bases, and 20 bases lay between the germline ends. Germline V CDR1 and CDR2: SGHNT, YYREEE (reference sequence). This CDR3 is 16 amino acids long. The CDR3 spells CASSQGGGPKASPLHF. The CDR3, as DNA: TGTGCCAGCAGCCAAGGAGGGGGACCCAAGGCTTCACCCCTCCACTTT.